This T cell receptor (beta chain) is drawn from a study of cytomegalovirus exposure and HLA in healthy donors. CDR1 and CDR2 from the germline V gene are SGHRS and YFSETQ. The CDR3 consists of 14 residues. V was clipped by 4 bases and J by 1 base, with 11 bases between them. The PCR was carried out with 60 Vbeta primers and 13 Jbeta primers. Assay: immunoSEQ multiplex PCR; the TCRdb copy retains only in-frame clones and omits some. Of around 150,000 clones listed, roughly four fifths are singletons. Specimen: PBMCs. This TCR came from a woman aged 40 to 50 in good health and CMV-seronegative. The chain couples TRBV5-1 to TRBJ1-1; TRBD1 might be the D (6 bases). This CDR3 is CASSMGHTNTEAFF. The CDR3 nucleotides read TGCGCCAGCAGCATGGGACACACGAACACTGAAGCTTTCTTT.